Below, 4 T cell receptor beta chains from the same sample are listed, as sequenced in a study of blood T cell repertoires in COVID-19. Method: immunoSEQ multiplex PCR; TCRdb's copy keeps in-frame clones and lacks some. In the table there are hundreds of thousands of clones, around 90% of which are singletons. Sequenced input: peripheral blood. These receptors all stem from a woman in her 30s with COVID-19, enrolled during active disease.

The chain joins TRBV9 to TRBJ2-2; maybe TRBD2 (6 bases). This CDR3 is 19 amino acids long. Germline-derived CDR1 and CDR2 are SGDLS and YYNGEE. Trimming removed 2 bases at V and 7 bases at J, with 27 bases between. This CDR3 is CASSVGSSGGVRGSGELFF. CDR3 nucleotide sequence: TGTGCCAGCAGCGTTGGGTCATCAGGAGGGGTCCGGGGTAGCGGGGAGCTGTTTTTT.

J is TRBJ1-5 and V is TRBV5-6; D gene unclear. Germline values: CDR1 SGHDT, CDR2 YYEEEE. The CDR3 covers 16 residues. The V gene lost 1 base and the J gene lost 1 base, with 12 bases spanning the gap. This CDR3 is CASSLRGGMSNQPQHF. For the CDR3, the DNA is TGTGCCAGCAGCTTGCGTGGAGGGATGAGCAATCAGCCCCAGCATTTT.

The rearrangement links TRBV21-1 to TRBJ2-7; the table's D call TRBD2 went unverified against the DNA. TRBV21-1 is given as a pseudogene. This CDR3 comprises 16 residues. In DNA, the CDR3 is TGTGCCAGCAGCAAAGGGACTAGCGGGAGTTTCTACGAGCAGTACGTC. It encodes CASSKGTSGSFYEQYV.

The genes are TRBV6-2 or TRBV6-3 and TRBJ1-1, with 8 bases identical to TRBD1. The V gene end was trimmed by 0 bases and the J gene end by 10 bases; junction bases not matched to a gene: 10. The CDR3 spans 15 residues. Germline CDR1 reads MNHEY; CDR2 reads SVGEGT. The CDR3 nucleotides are TGTGCCAGCAGTTACTCGAACGCGCAGGGGGCGGGAGCTTTCTTT. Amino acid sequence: CASSYSNAQGAGAFF.